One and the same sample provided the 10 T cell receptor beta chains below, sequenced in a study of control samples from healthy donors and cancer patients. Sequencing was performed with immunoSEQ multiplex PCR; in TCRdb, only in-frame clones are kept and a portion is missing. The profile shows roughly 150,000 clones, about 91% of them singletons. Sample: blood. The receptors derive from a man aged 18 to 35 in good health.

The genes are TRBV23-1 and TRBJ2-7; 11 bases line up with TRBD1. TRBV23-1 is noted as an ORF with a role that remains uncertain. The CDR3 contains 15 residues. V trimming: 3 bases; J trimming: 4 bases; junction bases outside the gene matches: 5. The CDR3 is CASSQAGTGGYEQYF. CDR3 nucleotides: TGCGCCAGCAGTCAGGCCGGGACAGGGGGGTACGAGCAGTACTTC.

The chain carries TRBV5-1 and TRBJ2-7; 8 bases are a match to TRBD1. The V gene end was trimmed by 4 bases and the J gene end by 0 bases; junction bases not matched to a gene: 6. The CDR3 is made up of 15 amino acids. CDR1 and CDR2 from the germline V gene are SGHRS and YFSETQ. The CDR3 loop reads CASSPTTGGSYEQYF. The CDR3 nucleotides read TGCGCCAGCAGCCCAACTACAGGGGGCTCCTACGAGCAGTACTTC.

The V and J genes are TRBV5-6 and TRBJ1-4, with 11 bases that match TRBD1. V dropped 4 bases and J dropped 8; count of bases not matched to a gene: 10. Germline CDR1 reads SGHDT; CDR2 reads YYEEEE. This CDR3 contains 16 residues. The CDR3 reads CASSPEWDRGGEKLFF. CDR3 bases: TGTGCCAGCAGCCCCGAGTGGGACAGGGGGGGAGAAAAACTGTTTTTT.

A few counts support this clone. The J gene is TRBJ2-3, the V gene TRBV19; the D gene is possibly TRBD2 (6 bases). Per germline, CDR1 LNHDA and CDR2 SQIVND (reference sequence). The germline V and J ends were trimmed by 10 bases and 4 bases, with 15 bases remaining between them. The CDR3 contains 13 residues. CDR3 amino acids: CATGVREADTQYF. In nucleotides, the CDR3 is TGTGCCACGGGGGTACGGGAAGCAGATACGCAGTATTTT.

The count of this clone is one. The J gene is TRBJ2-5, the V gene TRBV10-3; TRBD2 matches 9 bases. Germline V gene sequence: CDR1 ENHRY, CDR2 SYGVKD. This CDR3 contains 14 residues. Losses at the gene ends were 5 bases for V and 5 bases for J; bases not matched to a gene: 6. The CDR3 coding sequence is TGTGCCATCAGTTCGGGACTAGCAGACGAGACCCAGTACTTC. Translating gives CAISSGLADETQYF.

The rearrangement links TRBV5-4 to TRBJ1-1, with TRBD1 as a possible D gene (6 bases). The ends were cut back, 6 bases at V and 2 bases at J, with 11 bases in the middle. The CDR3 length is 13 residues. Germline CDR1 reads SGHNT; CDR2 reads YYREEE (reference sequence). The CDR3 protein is CASIKQGNTEAFF. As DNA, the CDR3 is TGTGCCAGCATAAAACAGGGTAACACTGAAGCTTTCTTT.

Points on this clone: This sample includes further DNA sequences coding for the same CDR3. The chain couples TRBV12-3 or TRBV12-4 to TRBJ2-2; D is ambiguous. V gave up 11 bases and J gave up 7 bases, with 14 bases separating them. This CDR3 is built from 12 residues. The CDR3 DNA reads TGTGCCTATAAAGGGCCGGACGGGGAGCTGTTTTTT. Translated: CAYKGPDGELFF.

CDR3 nucleotides: TGTGCCAGCAGCCTCTACTCTGGCCAATTAGATACGCAGTATTTT. Its protein product is CASSLYSGQLDTQYF. This chain joins TRBV9 and TRBJ2-3, with unresolved D. The CDR3 covers 15 residues. V dropped 4 bases and J dropped 5 bases, with 17 bases sitting between them. Germline CDR1 and CDR2: SGDLS and YYNGEE.

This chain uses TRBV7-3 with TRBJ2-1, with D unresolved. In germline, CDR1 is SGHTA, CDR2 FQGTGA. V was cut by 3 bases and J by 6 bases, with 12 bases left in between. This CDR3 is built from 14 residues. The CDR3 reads CASSFNGEINEQFF. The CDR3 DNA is TGTGCCAGCAGCTTCAACGGCGAGATCAATGAGCAGTTCTTC.

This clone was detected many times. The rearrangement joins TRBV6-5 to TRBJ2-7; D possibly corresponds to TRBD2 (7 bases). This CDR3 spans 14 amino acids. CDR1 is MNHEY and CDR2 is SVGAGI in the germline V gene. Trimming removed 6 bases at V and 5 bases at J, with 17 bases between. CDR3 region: CASRRGGSSDEQYF. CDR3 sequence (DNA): TGTGCCAGCAGGAGGGGGGGTAGTTCTGACGAGCAGTACTTC.